These 26 T cell receptor beta chains originate from one sample sequenced in a study of shared clonotypes between healthy human individuals. Sequencing used immunoSEQ multiplex PCR; TCRdb keeps in-frame clones, though not all of them. The data show approximately 720,000 clones, with 55% to 75% seen just once and approximately 1.8% held by the top ten. Sequences were obtained from memory CD4+ T cells sorted from blood. Subset: CD45RA-negative fraction. The receptors derive from a woman aged 30 to 39 in good health.

The chain is built from TRBV18 and TRBJ1-1; no clear D. The ends were cut back, 2 bases at V and 8 bases at J, with 15 bases in the middle. CDR3 length: 14 amino acids. Germline V gene lookup returns CDR1 KGHSH and CDR2 LQKENI. The chain's CDR3 is CASSPNGVGAEAFF. The CDR3 nucleotides read TGTGCCAGCTCACCAAACGGAGTCGGCGCGGAAGCTTTCTTT.

The genes are TRBV4-1 and TRBJ1-2; TRBD1 matches 10 bases. CDR3 length: 17 residues. CDR1 is MGHRA and CDR2 is YSYEKL in the germline V gene. V shed 3 bases, J shed 3 bases, and the junction held 10 bases outside the gene matches. CDR3 residues: CASSHLWGTGDYYGYTF. DNA for the CDR3: TGCGCCAGCAGCCACCTCTGGGGGACAGGGGATTACTATGGCTACACCTTC.

In regard to this clone: Other DNA sequences in this specimen translate into the identical CDR3. The chain couples TRBV9 to TRBJ2-2; D perhaps matches TRBD1 (6 bases). Trimming pared 3 bases from V and 6 bases from J, leaving 9 bases between. Germline CDR1 and CDR2: SGDLS and YYNGEE. The CDR3 is 13 residues long. CDR3 region: CASSGTVSGELFF. CDR3 coding DNA: TGTGCCAGCAGCGGGACAGTGTCCGGGGAGCTGTTTTTT.

V usage is TRBV21-1 and J usage is TRBJ2-2. TRBV21-1 is deemed a pseudogene. The CDR3 runs 16 residues. The CDR3 DNA is TGTGCCAGCGTGAAGGGAAGATTTGTTAACACCGGGGAGCTGTTTTTT. Translation: CASVKGRFVNTGELFF.

This chain links TRBV21-1 with TRBJ2-2. TRBV21-1 is described as a pseudogene. CDR3 length: 17 amino acids. CDR3 sequence (DNA): TGTGCCAGCAGCAACCCCTCGGACCCCGCGAACACCGGGGAGCTGTTTTTT. Protein sequence: CASSNPSDPANTGELFF.

The CDR3 DNA reads TGTGCCAGTAGTGGGGGTTCGGTGGCGGCGAACACTGAAGCTTTCTTT. Protein product: CASSGGSVAANTEAFF. The chain recombines TRBV19 with TRBJ1-1, with a weak D call TRBD1 (5 bases). This CDR3 is built from 16 residues. Trimming took off 5 bases at V and 1 base at J, with 17 bases between the two ends. Germline CDR1 is LNHDA and CDR2 is SQIVND (reference sequence).

This clone was found a few times. This chain links TRBV11-1 with TRBJ2-1, with unresolved D. Germline V gene lookup returns CDR1 SGHAT and CDR2 FQDESV (reference sequence). This CDR3 contains 14 residues. V was trimmed by 6 bases and J by 0 bases, leaving 9 bases between them. Here the CDR3 DNA reads TGTGCCAGCAGTAGTAGAAGCTCCTACAATGAGCAGTTCTTC. Encoded protein: CASSSRSSYNEQFF.

The gene calls are TRBV18 and TRBJ2-3; D is undetermined. The CDR3 loop spans 15 amino acids. CDR1 and CDR2 (germline): KGHSH, LQKENI. V was trimmed by 2 bases and J by 0 bases, leaving 9 bases between them. CDR3 nucleotide sequence: TGTGCCAGCTCACCAAACAAGGGAAGCACAGATACGCAGTATTTT. As protein: CASSPNKGSTDTQYF.

The genes are TRBV29-1 and TRBJ2-1; 10 nucleotides match TRBD2. Germline CDR1 is SQVTM and CDR2 is ANQGSEA. This CDR3 region has 14 residues. After removal of 5 bases from V and 6 bases from J, the junction contained 7 bases not matched to a gene. Here the CDR3 reads CSVPRTSGTNEQFF. CDR3 in DNA: TGCAGCGTTCCTAGGACTAGCGGAACCAATGAGCAGTTCTTC.

V gene TRBV5-4 combines with J gene TRBJ2-5, with D perhaps TRBD1 (5 bases). CDR1 is SGHNT, CDR2 YYREEE, per germline (reference sequence). Trimming shortened V by 4 bases and J by 1 base, and 11 bases separated the two germline ends. The CDR3 is made up of 14 amino acids. CDR3 residues: CASSAGHSQETQYF. CDR3 nucleotide sequence: TGTGCCAGCAGCGCCGGACACTCCCAAGAGACCCAGTACTTC.

The rearrangement joins TRBV25-1 to TRBJ2-3; D might be TRBD2 (6 bases). This CDR3 spans 17 amino acids. Germline V gene data show CDR1 as MGHDK and CDR2 as SYGVNS. V lost 4 bases to trimming and J lost 2 bases, with 19 bases between them. The CDR3 DNA is TGTGCCAGCAGTGCTCCTCGGGGGTCCTTAATCACAGATACGCAGTATTTT. Encoded protein: CASSAPRGSLITDTQYF.

This clone was counted once. The chain employs TRBV4-1 and TRBJ2-3, with 9 positions matching TRBD2. J gave up 5 bases and V 1 base, and 10 bases lay outside the gene matches. The CDR3 has 17 amino acids. Germline lookup yields CDR1 MGHRA and CDR2 YSYEKL. CDR3 region: CASSQVLLAGRLDTQYF. The CDR3 nucleotides read TGCGCCAGCAGCCAAGTTCTTCTAGCGGGACGTTTAGATACGCAGTATTTT.

This rearrangement joins TRBV11-1 to TRBJ1-2; unclear D gene. Germline CDR1 and CDR2: SGHAT and FQDESV (reference sequence). The CDR3 runs to 14 residues. V was shortened by 5 bases and J by 5 bases, with 15 bases between the two germline ends. CDR3 coding DNA: TGTGCCAGCAGCCCAATGCGAGCTCGATATGGCTACACCTTC. Protein sequence: CASSPMRARYGYTF. Full variable domain (rest looked up from reference TRBV11-1 and TRBJ1-2): EAEVAQSPRYKITEKSQAVAFWCDPISGHATLYWYRQILGQGPELLVQFQDESVVDDSQLPKDRFSAERLKGVDSTLKIQPAELGDSAMYLCASSPMRARYGYTFGSGTRLTVV.

This clone has only a few counts. The V gene is TRBV30, the J gene TRBJ2-7; D gene uncertain. Trimming shortened V by 1 base and J by 3 bases, and 13 bases separated the two germline ends. The germline V gene encodes CDR1 GTSNPN and CDR2 SVGIG (reference sequence). There are 14 residues in the CDR3. CDR3 DNA sequence: TGTGCCTGGAGTGGACGGCCGGAGTTCTACGAGCAGTACTTC. This sequence encodes CAWSGRPEFYEQYF.

The V and J genes are TRBV30 and TRBJ1-1; no definite D call. Germline loops: CDR1 GTSNPN, CDR2 SVGIG (reference sequence). The CDR3 consists of 12 residues. In DNA form, the CDR3 reads TGTGGGCTTCTACGGGGAAACACTGAAGCTTTCTTT. This codes for CGLLRGNTEAFF.

CDR3 sequence: CASSPTPGLAEGGMYEQYF. Written as DNA, the CDR3 is TGTGCCAGCTCACCGACCCCGGGACTAGCGGAGGGGGGAATGTACGAGCAGTACTTC. V and J are TRBV18 and TRBJ2-7; TRBD2 matches at 11 bases. Trimming at V came to 3 bases and at J to 4 bases, leaving 17 bases not matched to a gene. Germline V CDR1 and CDR2: KGHSH, LQKENI. The CDR3 spans 19 residues.

This clone was recorded at least ten times. The chain combines TRBV6-4 with TRBJ2-3, with 10 bases aligning to TRBD2. V gave up 5 bases and J gave up 4 bases; unmatched junction bases: 9. The CDR3 has 16 residues. Germline V gene data show CDR1 as MRHNA and CDR2 as SNTAGT. CDR3 loop: CASSTSGNKGADTQYF. Here the CDR3 DNA reads TGTGCCAGCAGTACTAGCGGGAATAAGGGGGCAGATACGCAGTATTTT.

This clone was found a few times. V and J are TRBV29-1 and TRBJ1-5; 8 positions match TRBD1. Unmatched junction bases numbered 7, after V lost 6 bases and J lost 6 bases. The V gene's germline CDR1 is SQVTM and CDR2 ANQGSEA. The CDR3 extends over 13 amino acids. The CDR3 DNA follows: TGCAGCGTCGGACAGGGAGAGGGTCAGCCCCAGCATTTT. It yields the protein CSVGQGEGQPQHF.

V gene TRBV4-1 combines with J gene TRBJ1-3; D is unresolved. From germline, CDR1 is MGHRA and CDR2 YSYEKL. There are 17 residues in the CDR3. Trimming shortened V by 0 bases and J by 5 bases, and 17 bases separated the two germline ends. For the CDR3, the DNA is TGCGCCAGCAGCCAAGACAGCGCCGGGGTAGGGAGAAACACCATATATTTT. Amino acids: CASSQDSAGVGRNTIYF.

The chain has TRBV5-1 and TRBJ2-2; tentative D call: TRBD2 (5 bases). Germline V lookup: CDR1 SGHRS, CDR2 YFSETQ. The CDR3 is 16 residues long. V gave up 8 bases and J gave up 0 bases, with 17 bases separating them. The CDR3 sequence is CASSGVAPPNTGELFF. The CDR3 DNA reads as TGCGCCAGTTCTGGGGTAGCGCCACCGAACACCGGGGAGCTGTTTTTT.

The rearrangement links TRBV28 to TRBJ2-7; either TRBD1 or TRBD2 may fit D (5 bases each). The CDR3 is made up of 12 amino acids. Looked up from germline, CDR1 is MDHEN and CDR2 is SYDVKM. V was trimmed by 11 bases and J by 6 bases, leaving 17 bases between them. CDR3 loop: CASRVRDREQYF. CDR3 nucleotide sequence: TGTGCCTCCAGGGTCCGGGATCGCGAGCAGTACTTC.

This clone was detected only a few times. The gene calls are TRBV28 and TRBJ2-2; TRBD2 agrees at 13 bases. V shed 7 bases and J 5 bases; nucleotides not matched to a gene: 16. CDR1 is MDHEN, CDR2 SYDVKM, per germline. The CDR3 has 19 residues. This chain's CDR3 is CASTNRLGTSGTLTGELFF. In DNA, the CDR3 is TGTGCCAGCACCAATCGACTCGGGACTAGCGGGACTTTAACCGGGGAGCTGTTTTTT.

V and J are TRBV2 and TRBJ1-4, with a weak D call TRBD1 (5 bases). Germline CDR1 and CDR2: SNHLY and FYNNEI. There are 14 residues in the CDR3. V gave up 6 bases and J gave up 0 bases, with 8 bases separating them. The CDR3 loop reads CASRKTATNEKLFF. As DNA, the CDR3 is TGTGCCAGCAGGAAGACAGCAACTAATGAAAAACTGTTTTTT.

The chain uses TRBV19 and TRBJ2-7; TRBD2 might be the D (6 bases). The CDR3 totals 13 residues. CDR1 LNHDA and CDR2 SQIVND come from the germline V gene (reference sequence). Between the trimmed V and J ends, which lost 10 bases and 5 bases, there was a span of 18 bases. CDR3 region: CATSHRGGNEQYF. The CDR3 DNA sequence: TGTGCCACTTCACACAGAGGCGGGAACGAGCAGTACTTC.

This clone was seen more than once but under ten times. The chain employs TRBV27 and TRBJ1-1; D gene unclear. This CDR3 has 14 residues. V was cut by 5 bases and J by 6 bases, with 16 bases left in between. The germline gives CDR1 MNHEY, CDR2 SMNVEV (reference sequence). The CDR3 is CASSPRPRDAEAFF. CDR3 nucleotide sequence: TGTGCCAGCAGTCCGAGACCCCGAGACGCTGAAGCTTTCTTT.

V and J are TRBV25-1 and TRBJ1-1; 10 bases align to TRBD1. This CDR3 contains 17 residues. Germline CDR1 reads MGHDK; CDR2 reads SYGVNS. With 6 bases clipped from V and 2 bases from J, the junction kept 12 bases outside the gene matches. CDR3 protein: CASRLDRGDTGNTEAFF. Here the CDR3 DNA reads TGTGCCAGCAGACTGGACAGGGGGGATACTGGTAACACTGAAGCTTTCTTT.